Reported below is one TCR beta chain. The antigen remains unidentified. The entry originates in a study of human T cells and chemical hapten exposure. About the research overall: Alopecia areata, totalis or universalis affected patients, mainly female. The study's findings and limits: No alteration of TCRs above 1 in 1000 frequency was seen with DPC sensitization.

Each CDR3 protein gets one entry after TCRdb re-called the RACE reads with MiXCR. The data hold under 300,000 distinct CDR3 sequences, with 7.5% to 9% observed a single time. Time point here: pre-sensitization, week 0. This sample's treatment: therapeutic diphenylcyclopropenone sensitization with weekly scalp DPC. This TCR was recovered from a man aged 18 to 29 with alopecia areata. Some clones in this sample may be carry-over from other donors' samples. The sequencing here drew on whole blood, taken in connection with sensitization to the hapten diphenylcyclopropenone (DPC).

The CDR3 loop reads CASSPRGGGRDTEAFF. The CDR3, as DNA: TGTGCCAGCAGTCCACGTGGAGGGGGGAGGGACACTGAAGCTTTCTTT. The rearrangement joins TRBV12-3 or TRBV12-4 to TRBJ1-1; tentative D call: TRBD1 (6 bases). V was cut by 5 bases and J by 3 bases, with 19 bases left in between. The CDR3 length is 16 residues.